This TCR beta chain was retrieved from a study of PD-1 blockade in classical Hodgkin lymphoma. Time point here: cycle 4 day 1 (C4D1), after less than 7 weeks of nivolumab. Every patient was affected by relapse after autologous stem cell transplantation, while exposure to brentuximab vedotin was not uniform. The CDR3 extends over 14 amino acids. V was trimmed by 5 bases and J by 2 bases, leaving 10 bases between them. CDR1 and CDR2 (germline): MNHEY, SMNVEV (reference sequence). The protocol was immunoSEQ multiplex PCR, while the TCRdb copy is restricted to in-frame clones and leaves out a portion. The data show about 50,000 clones, around four fifths seen once.

The chain joins TRBV27 to TRBJ2-1, with a weak D call TRBD1 (5 bases). The sequenced sample was peripheral blood mononuclear cells (PBMCs), obtained before the fourth cycle of nivolumab. The receptor was isolated from a human donor with classical Hodgkin lymphoma. CDR3 sequence reads: CASSPMGPYNEQFF. The DNA for the CDR3 is TGTGCCAGCAGTCCGATGGGGCCCTACAATGAGCAGTTCTTC.